The entry below gives a single TCR beta chain sequence along with its context. This clone was observed a few times. Its antigen is still unknown. Base qualities were left out, and no much larger clone turns up one base away. The data were obtained in a study of cytomegalovirus exposure and HLA in healthy donors (dated by TCRdb to 2015 to 2018). At the level of the whole study: An earlier analysis of roughly 570 of the donors reported 250 to 350 Gb of sequence data and around 100 million unique TCR beta sequences obtained from around 170 million T cells. Roughly 300 gigabases of sequencing data and 75 million to 85 million unique TCR sequences made up an early release that covered some 640 HLA-typed donors. All discovery cohort repertoires had been generated on a single sequencing platform. A separate validation cohort of approximately 130 different subjects was used in addition to the 666-subject first cohort. Using immunosequencing, the study profiled T cell repertoires from fewer than 850 subjects and related those repertoires to cytomegalovirus serostatus. An earlier analysis of approximately 500 of the donors applied high-throughput TCR beta sequencing to assess whether each TCR beta V gene segment acted as functional or pseudogenic. To predict cytomegalovirus infection status, the study combined high-throughput TCR immunosequencing, statistical association of individual TCRs with disease status, and machine learning. HLA typing included class I and class II loci at four-digit resolution. To study patterns of TCR occurrence, a later analysis re-analyzed previously published TCR beta repertoires from 500 to 850 donors and added high-resolution HLA genotyping. The study aimed to test whether cataloging public T cell receptors could reveal signatures of past pathogen exposure. Alongside the repertoire data, information on donor age, sex, ethnicity and CMV serostatus was compiled. Among the roughly 370 genotyped donors, around 79% belonged to the genetic ancestry cluster associated with self-reported Caucasian donors. Because of strong linkage in the cohort, a handful of DR-DQ haplotypes were treated as single units for association and clustering. A later genetic analysis took genome-wide SNP genotypes for about 55% of the 666 donors and used that subset as a discovery cohort. Among some 400 genotyped donors of the cohort, an average of about 240,000 unique TCR beta nucleotide sequences were sequenced per donor, approximately 20% of them non-productive. The number of donors typed differed by locus, with roughly 629-640 for A, B, C, DRB1 and DQB1, approximately 500 for DQA1, about 610 for DPA1, and about 450 for DPB1. In the later analysis, no new phenotypic data were used to find candidate immune exposures; instead, reliance was placed on TCR beta sequences and their occurrence across donors. Findings and caveats that apply to the study as a whole: It was suggested by the authors that the approach could potentially be generalized to other disease states and immunological phenotypes. A later genetic analysis reported fewer N-insertions in productive TCRs among donors in an Asian-associated ancestry cluster than the roughly 690-donor mean. CMV serostatus was the only immune exposure information available for the cohort. A later analysis associated around 16,000 TCR beta sequences with specific HLA alleles at a false discovery rate of 0.05. Most CMV-associated TCR beta chains appeared to be HLA-restricted in a later analysis, and the HLA associations seemed to be driven largely by CMV exposure. A further reported finding was that TCR beta sequences accurately predicted the HLA-A and HLA-B alleles for most subjects in the first cohort. The sequencing pipeline was judged likely to have produced a cluster of highly shared sequence variants as a technical artifact. The study gave a list of 150 to 200 TCR beta chains associated with cytomegalovirus. Correlated functional status among segregating V segments might be attributable to linkage disequilibrium, but an unknown experimental factor could not be ruled out. In a later analysis, HLA-associated TCR beta chains were found to be more clonally expanded and to have lower generation probabilities than equally common non-associated chains. The 87-base-pair reads could not distinguish some IMGT-functional V segments, including TRBV6-2 and TRBV6-3, so those segments were excluded. The earlier analysis of 450 to 700 of the donors excluded 15 to 20 rarely observed V segments, including chromosome 9 orphons, because counts were too low. Sequencing depth was assumed to be roughly uniform across donors in the presence/absence analyses, though that assumption may not hold. According to a later analysis, TCR association rates differed among HLA loci, with DRB1 alleles showing the most associated TCRs and HLA-C alleles showing the fewest. A later analysis reported that several top co-occurrence clusters appeared linked to parvovirus B19, influenza, CMV and Epstein-Barr virus. In this cohort, only TCR beta chains were sequenced, and detectable features were limited by the absence of alpha or paired-chain data. Because HLA typing was unavailable for some donors at each locus, only the typed subset was used in association tests. The classifier was reported to diagnose cytomegalovirus status with high specificity and sensitivity in both the original and validation cohorts. When HLA alleles, especially DR and DQ, strongly co-occurred, TCR associations were difficult to assign to individual alleles. Most TCR sequences were observed very rarely across donors, whereas some public TCRs were present in many individuals. V-gene and J-gene trimming of TCR beta chains was associated with a missense DCLRE1C variant in a later genetic analysis, and the association was replicated in an independent cohort. An earlier analysis of around 600 of the donors showed that most TCR beta V segments appeared in productive rearrangements either about 87% or about 30% of the time, which broadly matched IMGT annotations. A few of the identified cytomegalovirus-associated TCR beta chains were confirmed in vitro to be specific for cytomegalovirus antigens.

The cohort was made up of under 800 healthy bone marrow donors. At the time of sampling, every cohort member was nominally healthy, though immune exposures that went unrecorded were likely present. The donor tested CMV seronegative, placing the donor among the 300 to 400 seronegative members of the cohort. A peripheral blood sample was provided by each donor, and peripheral blood mononuclear cells were used for TCR beta sequencing. The Qiagen DNeasy Blood Extraction Kit was used to extract genomic DNA from the blood cell samples. The CDR3 goes from the cysteine to the phenylalanine over 14 residues. Only the CDR3 part of the read is kept: 42 bases, read in frame from the first base. V ends up 2 bases short and J 6 bases short, with an unmatched junction base count of 7. The germline V gene supplies CDR1 ENHRY and CDR2 SYGVKD. Library prep was done by the immunoSEQ multiplex PCR assay. For the multiplex PCR, a mixture combining 60 forward primers for TCR Vbeta segments and 13 reverse primers for TCR Jbeta segments was used. A multiplex PCR assay on genomic DNA amplified the CDR3 region of rearranged TCR beta genes. The amplified TCR beta libraries were sequenced on the Illumina HiSeq System as 87-base-pair reads. The paper's data handling went like this. A later analysis counted approximately 76 million unique TCR beta chains across the 666 repertoires, and around 12 million of these chains were shared by at least two donors. Raw reads were error-corrected and collapsed into unique sequences with a nearest-neighbor algorithm that merged closely related sequences to remove PCR and sequencing errors. V, D and J gene segments were assigned by aligning CDR3 sequences to IMGT reference sequences. For a sequence to be retained, at least a six-nucleotide match to both a V gene segment and a J gene segment was required. A rearrangement counted as productive if the CDR3 had no stop codons and remained in frame with V and J, and every other rearrangement counted as non-productive. Following IMGT convention, CDR3 was defined as the stretch from the second conserved V-encoded cysteine to the conserved J-encoded phenylalanine. Sequences without an unambiguous match to a single V gene segment were excluded from the earlier analysis of about 600 of the donors. An earlier analysis of just under 600 of the donors called V segments functional above 56.7% productive rearrangements and segregating when the between-donor standard deviation exceeded 5%. A statistical classification framework was built for diagnosing cytomegalovirus status from the catalog of TCR beta chain sequences. V and J gene assignment, in a later analysis, came from comparing TCR nucleotide sequences with IMGT/GENE-DB human TR gene sequences. In a later analysis, CDR3 sequences and most-parsimonious VDJ recombination scenarios were assigned using the TCRdist pipeline. In a later analysis, each TCR beta chain was defined by its CDR3 amino acid sequence together with its V-gene family, and reads without a unique V-gene family were excluded. In a later analysis, a few hundred highly shared, low-generation-probability nucleotide sequences were removed to address suspected cross-contamination and a sequencing artifact. In a later analysis, a clonal expansion index was calculated for each public chain from normalized within-repertoire ranks of inferred template counts. In a later analysis, generation probabilities were computed using a VDJ recombination model fitted to out-of-frame rearrangements, and the results were checked against IGoR. Hypergeometric tests were used in a later analysis to score TCR-TCR, TCR-HLA and TCR-CMV co-occurrence, with a repertoire-size bias correction applied to the TCR pairs. A later analysis estimated false discovery rates by permuting HLA or CMV assignments 20 times. In a later analysis, co-occurring TCRs were grouped using DBSCAN, with TCRdist sequence similarity added in when clustering inside HLA-allele-positive subsets. Repertoires with fewer than 30,000 or more than 120,000 public chains were left out of co-occurrence clustering, as were several repertoires with anomalous nucleotide sharing. Not all clones reach the TCRdb copy of this immuneACCESS table, which keeps in-frame sequences only. Checked studies attribute under half of the gap to unresolved V genes and leave the rest unexplained. V, J and clone size were drawn from that table, and D and trimming were deduced from the DNA. The sample table holds 120,000 to 150,000 clones, of which about 70% were seen once. The biggest ten clones account for approximately 4% of the sample.

The receptor's source is a man younger than 35 in good health and CMV-seronegative. Recombination connected TRBV10-3 to TRBJ2-7; 7 bases in the middle match TRBD2. The sequencing sample was made of PBMCs. The CDR3 protein: CAISEPRLAGEQYF. The sequenced DNA is TGTGCCATCAGTGAGCCTCGACTAGCCGGCGAGCAGTACTTC.